This T cell receptor (beta chain) came from a study of shared clonotypes between healthy human individuals. Concerning this clone: The antigen is undetermined.

CDR3 length equals 16 residues. Germline V gene sequence: CDR1 SGHDN, CDR2 FVKESK. V was trimmed by 3 bases and J by 0 bases, leaving 12 bases between them. Each PCR replicate from the sorted subsets contained about 200 ng DNA, which is tens of thousands of T cell genomes. Data came from immunoSEQ multiplex PCR; TCRdb stores just in-frame clones and leaves some out. The sample has some 2,100,000 clones; roughly 95% are singletons. Study-wide results and caveats: Sampling involved blood alone; tissue repertoires likely differ.

This chain uses TRBV14 with TRBJ2-4, with D perhaps TRBD1 (6 bases). The sequencing sample was made of naive CD4+ T cells sorted from blood. Subset in this sample: CD45RA+ positively selected. The receptor was derived from a man in his late teens or twenties in good health. The CDR3: CASSHSGQSAKNIQYF. CDR3 bases: TGTGCCAGCAGCCATTCAGGACAGTCAGCCAAAAACATTCAGTACTTC.